One and the same sample provided the 9 T cell receptor beta chains below, sequenced in a study of shared clonotypes between healthy human individuals. The repertoire was sequenced with immunoSEQ multiplex PCR; TCRdb's copy has only in-frame clones and lacks some. Found here are 2.3 million or so clones, 85% to 95% of them singletons; the top ten hold 0.39%. The sample comprised naive CD4+ T cells from PBMCs. Subset meaning: CD45RA+ positively selected. The source is a man between 18 and 29 years old in good health. Some clones in this sample may be carry-over from other donors' samples.

This chain links TRBV11-2 with TRBJ2-7; D possibly corresponds to TRBD1 (6 bases). The germline CDR1 and CDR2 sequences are SGHAT and FQNNGV. The CDR3 has 13 amino acids. V lost 5 bases and J lost 7, with 15 bases in between. CDR3 amino acids: CASSHRQEREQYF. The CDR3 DNA reads TGTGCCAGCAGCCATCGACAGGAAAGAGAGCAGTACTTC. Full variable domain (remainder filled in from reference TRBV11-2 and TRBJ2-7): EAGVAQSPRYKIIEKRQSVAFWCNPISGHATLYWYQQILGQGPKLLIQFQNNGVVDDSQLPKDRFSAERLKGVDSTLKIQPAKLEDSAVYLCASSHRQEREQYFGPGTRLTVT.

This clone occurred once. The chain links TRBV7-8 to TRBJ1-4; D is uncertain. The CDR3 length is 14 residues. The V and J ends lost 4 bases and 3 bases respectively, with 9 bases between them. The germline V gene encodes CDR1 SGHVS and CDR2 FQNEAQ. The CDR3 spells CASSSWTPNEKLFF. The CDR3 DNA is TGTGCCAGCAGCTCCTGGACCCCTAATGAAAAACTGTTTTTT. Complete variable domain (other parts from reference TRBV7-8 and TRBJ1-4): GAGVSQSPRYKVAKRGQDVALRCDPISGHVSLFWYQQALGQGPEFLTYFQNEAQLDKSGLPSDRFFAERPEGSVSTLKIQRTQQEDSAVYLCASSSWTPNEKLFFGSGTQLSVL.

J is TRBJ2-3 and V is TRBV14, with TRBD2 identical over 10 bases. CDR1 and CDR2 from the germline V gene are SGHDN and FVKESK. Trimming at V came to 4 bases and at J to 3 bases, leaving 10 bases not matched to a gene. The CDR3 loop spans 17 amino acids. CDR3 in DNA: TGTGCCAGCAGCCCTTCTAGCGGGGGATATAAAACAGATACGCAGTATTTT. It is translated as CASSPSSGGYKTDTQYF.

The gene calls are TRBV20-1 and TRBJ2-7; TRBD1 matches at 7 bases. V lost 5 bases and J lost 3; bases outside the gene matches: 1. CDR3 length: 11 residues. From germline, CDR1 is DFQATT and CDR2 SNEGSKA (reference sequence). The CDR3 DNA is TGCAGTGCTTGGACAGGCTACGAGCAGTACTTC. It codes for CSAWTGYEQYF.

The chain joins TRBV5-1 to TRBJ2-3, with 7 bases matching TRBD2. This CDR3 has 15 residues. CDR1 is SGHRS, CDR2 YFSETQ, per germline. Losses at the gene ends were 9 bases for V and 4 bases for J; bases not matched to a gene: 14. The CDR3 DNA is TGCGCCACCCAGACTAGCTACGGGTGGGCAGATACGCAGTATTTT. Translating it yields CATQTSYGWADTQYF.

A remark on this clone: Other nucleotide sequences from this sample produce the same CDR3. The genes are TRBV7-2 and TRBJ2-2; D remains unclear. V dropped 5 bases and J dropped 1 base, with 8 bases sitting between them. The germline V gene has CDR1 SGHTA and CDR2 FQGNSA. The CDR3 sequence is 14 residues long. As DNA, the CDR3 is TGTGCCAGCAGCCCGCGGAGGAACACCGGGGAGCTGTTTTTT. Its protein is CASSPRRNTGELFF.

J is TRBJ2-5 and V is TRBV25-1; D remains ambiguous. Germline values: CDR1 MGHDK, CDR2 SYGVNS. There are 14 residues in the CDR3. Trimming pared 4 bases from V and 2 bases from J, leaving 11 bases between. Written as DNA, the CDR3 is TGTGCCAGCAGTGCTGGGTCCCTTCAAGAGACCCAGTACTTC. Its protein is CASSAGSLQETQYF.

The genes are TRBV5-1 and TRBJ2-3; 8 bases fit TRBD1. V was clipped by 1 base and J by 1 base; unmatched bases: 5. From germline, CDR1 is SGHRS and CDR2 YFSETQ. This CDR3 region has 16 residues. CDR3 DNA sequence: TGCGCCAGCAGCTTGCGGCCGGACAGGGGCACAGATACGCAGTATTTT. This gives the protein CASSLRPDRGTDTQYF.

V and J are TRBV7-9 and TRBJ2-3; 7 nucleotides align to TRBD2. The V gene end was trimmed by 8 bases and the J gene end by 6 bases; junction bases not matched to a gene: 2. This CDR3 has 11 residues. CDR1 and CDR2 from the germline V gene are SEHNR and FQNEAQ (reference sequence). The CDR3 bases are TGTGCCAGCCGGGGGGTGGATACGCAGTATTTT. Amino acid sequence: CASRGVDTQYF.